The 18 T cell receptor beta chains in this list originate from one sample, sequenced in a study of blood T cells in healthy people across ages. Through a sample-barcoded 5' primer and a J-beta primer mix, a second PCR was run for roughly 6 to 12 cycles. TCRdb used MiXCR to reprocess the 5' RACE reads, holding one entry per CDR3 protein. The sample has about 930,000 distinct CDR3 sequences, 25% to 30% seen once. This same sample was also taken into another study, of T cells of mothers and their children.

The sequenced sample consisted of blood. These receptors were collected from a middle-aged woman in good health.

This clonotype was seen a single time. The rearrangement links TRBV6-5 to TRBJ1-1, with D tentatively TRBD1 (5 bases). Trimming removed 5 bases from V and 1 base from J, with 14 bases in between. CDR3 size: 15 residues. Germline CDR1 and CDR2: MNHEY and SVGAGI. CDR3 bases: TGTGCCAGCAGTCCCACTACAGGCACGAACACTGAAGCTTTCTTT. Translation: CASSPTTGTNTEAFF.

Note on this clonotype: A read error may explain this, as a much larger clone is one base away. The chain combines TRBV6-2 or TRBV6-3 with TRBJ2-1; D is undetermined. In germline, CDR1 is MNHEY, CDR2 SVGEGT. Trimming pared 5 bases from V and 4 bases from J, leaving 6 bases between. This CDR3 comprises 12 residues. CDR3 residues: CASSHTYNEQFF. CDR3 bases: TGTGCCAGCAGTCACACGTACAATGAGCAGTTCTTC.

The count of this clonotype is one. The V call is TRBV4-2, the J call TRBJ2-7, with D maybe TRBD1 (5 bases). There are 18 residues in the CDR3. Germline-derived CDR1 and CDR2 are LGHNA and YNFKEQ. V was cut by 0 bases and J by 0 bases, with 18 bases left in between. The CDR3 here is CASSQEEQGLTHSYEQYF. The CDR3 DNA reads TGTGCCAGCAGCCAAGAGGAGCAGGGATTGACGCACTCCTACGAGCAGTACTTC.

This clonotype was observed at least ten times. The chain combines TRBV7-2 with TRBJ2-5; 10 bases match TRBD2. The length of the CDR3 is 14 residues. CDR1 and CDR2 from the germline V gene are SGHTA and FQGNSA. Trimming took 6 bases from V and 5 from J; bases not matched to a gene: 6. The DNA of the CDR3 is TGTGCCAGCAGTCCCGGGACTAGCGTTGAGACCCAGTACTTC. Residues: CASSPGTSVETQYF.

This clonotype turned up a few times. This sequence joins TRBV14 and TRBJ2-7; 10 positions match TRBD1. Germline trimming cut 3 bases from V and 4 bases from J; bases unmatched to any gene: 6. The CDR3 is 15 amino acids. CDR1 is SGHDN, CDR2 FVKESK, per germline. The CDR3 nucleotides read TGTGCCAGCAGCCAGGGACAGGGGCCAAATTACGAGCAGTACTTC. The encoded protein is CASSQGQGPNYEQYF.

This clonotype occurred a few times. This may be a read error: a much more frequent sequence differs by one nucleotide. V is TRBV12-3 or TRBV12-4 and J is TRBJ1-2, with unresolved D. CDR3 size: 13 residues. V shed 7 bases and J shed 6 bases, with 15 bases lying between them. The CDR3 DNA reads TGTGCCAGCACCATACGGGTCGCCAATGGCTACACCTTC. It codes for CASTIRVANGYTF.

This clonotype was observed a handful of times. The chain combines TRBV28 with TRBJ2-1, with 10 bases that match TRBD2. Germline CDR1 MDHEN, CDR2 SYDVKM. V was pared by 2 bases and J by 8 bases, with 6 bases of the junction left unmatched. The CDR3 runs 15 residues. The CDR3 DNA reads TGTGCCAGCAGTTTAGAGCGGGGGGGGTGGGATGAGCAGTTCTTC. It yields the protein CASSLERGGWDEQFF.

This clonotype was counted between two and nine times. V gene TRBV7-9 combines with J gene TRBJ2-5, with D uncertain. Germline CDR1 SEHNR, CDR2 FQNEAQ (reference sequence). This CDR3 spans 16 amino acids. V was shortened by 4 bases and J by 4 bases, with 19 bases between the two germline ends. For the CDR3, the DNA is TGTGCCAGCAGCTCCCCCGGGCTAGTGGGTCGAGAGACCCAGTACTTC. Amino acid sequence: CASSSPGLVGRETQYF.

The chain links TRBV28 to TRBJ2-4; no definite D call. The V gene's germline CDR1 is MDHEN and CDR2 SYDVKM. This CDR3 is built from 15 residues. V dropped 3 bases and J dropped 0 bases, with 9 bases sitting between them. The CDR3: CASSFPNLAKNIQYF. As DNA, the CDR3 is TGTGCCAGCAGTTTTCCGAATCTAGCCAAAAACATTCAGTACTTC.

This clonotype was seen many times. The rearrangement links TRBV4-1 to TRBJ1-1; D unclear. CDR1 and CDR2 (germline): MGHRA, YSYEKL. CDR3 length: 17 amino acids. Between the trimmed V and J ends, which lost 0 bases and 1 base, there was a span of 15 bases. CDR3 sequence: CASSQDESGTQNTEAFF. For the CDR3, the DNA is TGCGCCAGCAGCCAAGATGAATCCGGAACACAGAACACTGAAGCTTTCTTT.

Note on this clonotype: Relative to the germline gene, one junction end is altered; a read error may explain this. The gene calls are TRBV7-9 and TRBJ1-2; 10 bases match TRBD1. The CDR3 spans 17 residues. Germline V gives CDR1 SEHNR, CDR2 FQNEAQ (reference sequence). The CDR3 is CASSLSGTGAPGYDYTF. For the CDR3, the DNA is TGTGCCAGCAGTTTATCCGGGACAGGGGCCCCAGGCTATGACTACACCTTC.

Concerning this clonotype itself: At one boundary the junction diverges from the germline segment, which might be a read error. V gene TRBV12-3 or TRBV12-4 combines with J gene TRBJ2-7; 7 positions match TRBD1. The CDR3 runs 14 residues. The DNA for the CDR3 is TGTGCCGGCAGAACCGGACAGGAGTCCTACGAGCAGTACTTC. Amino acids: CAGRTGQESYEQYF.

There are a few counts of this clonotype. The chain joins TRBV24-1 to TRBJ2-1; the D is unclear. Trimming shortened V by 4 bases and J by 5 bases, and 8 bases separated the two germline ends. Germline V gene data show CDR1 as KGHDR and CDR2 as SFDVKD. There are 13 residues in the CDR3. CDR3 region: CATSDSGHNEQFF. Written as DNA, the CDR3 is TGTGCCACCAGTGACTCCGGACACAATGAGCAGTTCTTC.

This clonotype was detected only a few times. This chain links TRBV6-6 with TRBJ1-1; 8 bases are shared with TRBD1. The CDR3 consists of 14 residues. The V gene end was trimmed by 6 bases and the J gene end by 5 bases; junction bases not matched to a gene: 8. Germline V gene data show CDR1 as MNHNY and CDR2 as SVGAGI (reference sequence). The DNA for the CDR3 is TGTGCCAGCAGCTACGGACAGGGTGGAACTGAAGCTTTCTTT. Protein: CASSYGQGGTEAFF.

Here the CDR3 reads CASSQTSGWTYEQYF. The DNA of the CDR3 is TGCGCCAGCAGCCAGACTAGCGGGTGGACCTACGAGCAGTACTTC. V is TRBV4-1 and J is TRBJ2-7, with 10 bases matching TRBD2. The germline gives CDR1 MGHRA, CDR2 YSYEKL. This CDR3 region has 15 residues. V shed 3 bases, J shed 2 bases, and the junction held 4 bases outside the gene matches.

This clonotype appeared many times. CDR3 nucleotide sequence: TGTGCCAGCAGGATCGGGCCGCCGATGGAGCAGTACTTC. Translating it yields CASRIGPPMEQYF. The chain joins TRBV28 to TRBJ2-7, with unresolved D. Trimming took 6 bases from V and 7 from J, leaving 16 bases between them. Germline V lookup: CDR1 MDHEN, CDR2 SYDVKM. This CDR3 has 13 amino acids.

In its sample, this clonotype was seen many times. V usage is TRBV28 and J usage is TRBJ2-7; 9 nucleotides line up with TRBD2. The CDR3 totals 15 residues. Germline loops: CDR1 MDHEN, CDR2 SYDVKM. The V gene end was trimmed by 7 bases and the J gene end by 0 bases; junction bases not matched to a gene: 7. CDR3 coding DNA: TGTGCCAGCACCGCGGGGGGGGCACGCTCCTACGAGCAGTACTTC. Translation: CASTAGGARSYEQYF. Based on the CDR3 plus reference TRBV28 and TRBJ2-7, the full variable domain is DVKVTQSSRYLVKRTGEKVFLECVQDMDHENMFWYRQDPGLGLRLIYFSYDVKMKEKGDIPEGYSVSREKKERFSLILESASTNQTSMYLCASTAGGARSYEQYFGPGTRLTVT.

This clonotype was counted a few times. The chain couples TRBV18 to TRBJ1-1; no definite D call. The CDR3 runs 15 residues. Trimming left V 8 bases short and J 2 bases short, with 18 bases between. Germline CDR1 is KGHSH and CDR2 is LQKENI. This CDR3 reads CASRPWTPFNTEAFF. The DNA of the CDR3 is TGTGCCAGCCGACCATGGACCCCCTTTAACACTGAAGCTTTCTTT.